These 26 T cell receptor beta chains were sequenced from one sample in a study of shared clonotypes between healthy human individuals. Only in-frame clones appear in the TCRdb table, and some are missing; sequencing was by immunoSEQ multiplex PCR. The sample lists 330,000 or so clones; 73% were seen once. Sequencing was done on a sample of memory CD4+ T cells sorted from blood. Specified subset: CD45RA-negative fraction. All receptors derive from a man aged 30-40 years in good health.

The sample holds a few counts of this clone. The same CDR3 arises from other DNA sequences in this sample as well. The gene calls are TRBV28 and TRBJ2-1, with 10 positions matching TRBD2. Germline CDR1 is MDHEN and CDR2 is SYDVKM. With 6 bases clipped from V and 4 bases from J, the junction kept 6 bases outside the gene matches. This CDR3 has 15 amino acids. In DNA, the CDR3 is TGTGCCAGCAGACTCCTAGCGGGAGTTTACAATGAGCAGTTCTTC. Amino acids: CASRLLAGVYNEQFF.

The V call is TRBV6-5, the J call TRBJ1-2, with D unclear. Germline V gives CDR1 MNHEY, CDR2 SVGAGI. The V end was cut by 6 bases, the J end by 2 bases, with 4 bases between. The CDR3 is 11 residues long. CDR3: CASSGNYGYTF. As DNA, the CDR3 is TGTGCCAGCAGCGGGAACTATGGCTACACCTTC.

This chain uses TRBV29-1 with TRBJ2-5; 8 bases agree with TRBD2. CDR3 length equals 15 residues. The germline V gene has CDR1 SQVTM and CDR2 ANQGSEA. The V and J ends lost 6 bases and 4 bases, in that order; junction bases with no gene match: 13. CDR3 in DNA: TGCAGCGTCAGACCCCCGGGAGGGTCTCGAGAGACCCAGTACTTC. Translation: CSVRPPGGSRETQYF.

The rearrangement joins TRBV7-2 to TRBJ2-3; D unclear. The CDR3 length is 13 residues. V lost 5 bases to trimming and J lost 7 bases, with 13 bases between them. The germline V gene has CDR1 SGHTA and CDR2 FQGNSA. The CDR3 sequence is CASSPLRGNTQYF. DNA of the CDR3: TGTGCCAGCAGCCCCCTTCGTGGGAATACGCAGTATTTT.

This chain links TRBV7-8 with TRBJ2-2; 8 bases line up with TRBD1. Germline CDR1 and CDR2: SGHVS and FQNEAQ. The CDR3 is 15 amino acids. The trim removed 5 bases at V and 6 bases at J, leaving 8 bases unmatched. CDR3 residues: CASSPDREVPGELFF. CDR3 bases: TGTGCCAGCAGCCCGGACAGGGAAGTCCCCGGGGAGCTGTTTTTT.

The V call is TRBV2, the J call TRBJ2-5, with D perhaps TRBD2 (5 bases). Trimming pared 7 bases from V and 7 bases from J, leaving 13 bases between. The CDR3 is 12 residues long. Germline V gene sequence: CDR1 SNHLY, CDR2 FYNNEI. The CDR3 loop is CASNLEDRTQYF. For the CDR3, the DNA is TGTGCCAGCAATCTGGAGGATCGGACCCAGTACTTC.

V usage is TRBV5-5 and J usage is TRBJ2-7; D is unclear. The CDR3 spans 13 residues. Germline-derived CDR1 and CDR2 are SGHKS and YYEKEE (reference sequence). With 1 base removed from V and 1 base from J, the gap between germline ends came to 6 bases. The CDR3 DNA sequence: TGTGCCAGCAGCTTGCGAGAATCCTACGAGCAGTACTTC. It codes for CASSLRESYEQYF.

This clone was counted once. The chain is built from TRBV11-2 and TRBJ2-5; TRBD2 aligns across 7 bases. V shed 1 base, J shed 4 bases, and the junction held 6 bases outside the gene matches. The CDR3 is 15 amino acids. CDR1 and CDR2 (germline): SGHAT, FQNNGV. CDR3 DNA sequence: TGTGCCAGCAGCTTAGCGCGGGGGAACCCAGAGACCCAGTACTTC. This encodes CASSLARGNPETQYF.

In DNA form, the CDR3 reads TGTGCCAGCAGTAGGGGGTTAGCGGGAGGGAATGAGCAGTTCTTC. Residues: CASSRGLAGGNEQFF. The chain links TRBV2 to TRBJ2-1; TRBD2 matches at 11 bases. Germline V gene lookup returns CDR1 SNHLY and CDR2 FYNNEI. The CDR3 contains 15 residues. With 5 bases clipped from V and 7 bases from J, the junction kept 7 bases outside the gene matches.

The genes are TRBV6-4 and TRBJ2-1; TRBD2 agrees at 13 bases. This CDR3 has 17 amino acids. Germline V gene data show CDR1 as MRHNA and CDR2 as SNTAGT. V lost 6 bases, J lost 6 bases, and 11 bases stayed unmatched. The CDR3 DNA reads TGTGCCAGCAGCGCCTCGGGACTAGCGGGACGAGGCAATGAGCAGTTCTTC. Its protein product is CASSASGLAGRGNEQFF.

The rearrangement joins TRBV7-9 to TRBJ1-1, with D perhaps matching TRBD1 (6 bases). Germline CDR1 is SEHNR and CDR2 is FQNEAQ (reference sequence). V was shortened by 2 bases and J by 3 bases, with 10 bases between the two germline ends. The CDR3 contains 14 residues. The CDR3 DNA is TGTGCCAGCAGCTTATCGGGGACACACACTGAAGCTTTCTTT. Translating gives CASSLSGTHTEAFF.

The V call is TRBV7-9, the J call TRBJ1-3; D remains ambiguous. V lost 4 bases to trimming and J lost 1 base, with 8 bases between them. This CDR3 has 14 amino acids. The germline gives CDR1 SEHNR, CDR2 FQNEAQ (reference sequence). CDR3 sequence (DNA): TGTGCCAGCAGCTCGCGTGGGTCTGGAAACACCATATATTTT. Protein product: CASSSRGSGNTIYF.

The chain couples TRBV19 to TRBJ2-2, with 9 positions matching TRBD2. Trimming removed 10 bases from V and 0 bases from J; junction bases left unmatched: 12. The CDR3 has 17 amino acids. The germline V gene encodes CDR1 LNHDA and CDR2 SQIVND (reference sequence). CDR3 amino acids: CATHPGLALPNTGELFF. In nucleotides, the CDR3 is TGTGCCACTCACCCGGGACTAGCACTTCCGAACACCGGGGAGCTGTTTTTT.

The chain recombines TRBV12-5 with TRBJ2-1; 10 bases are shared with TRBD1. The CDR3 is made up of 14 amino acids. Germline CDR1 is LGHNT and CDR2 is FRNRAP. Trimming took 3 bases from V and 7 from J; bases not matched to a gene: 3. CDR3 sequence (DNA): TGTGCTAGTGGTTTAGGGACAGGGGCAAATGAGCAGTTCTTC. Its protein is CASGLGTGANEQFF.

This clone has only one observation. The chain has TRBV10-3 and TRBJ2-2; 11 bases align to TRBD2. This CDR3 is built from 15 residues. The trim removed 7 bases at V and 2 bases at J, leaving 3 bases unmatched. Germline V gene lookup returns CDR1 ENHRY and CDR2 SYGVKD. The CDR3 protein is CAINRLAGNTGELFF. The CDR3 nucleotides read TGTGCCATCAATAGACTAGCGGGAAACACCGGGGAGCTGTTTTTT.

The chain couples TRBV28 to TRBJ2-7; possibly TRBD2 for D (5 bases). In germline, CDR1 is MDHEN, CDR2 SYDVKM. This CDR3 comprises 15 residues. Between the trimmed V and J ends, which lost 7 bases and 2 bases, there was a span of 18 bases. The CDR3: CASTPGLGPTYEQYF. CDR3 nucleotides: TGTGCCAGCACCCCGGGGTTGGGCCCAACCTACGAGCAGTACTTC.

CDR3 loop: CASSLQEVDTQYF. The CDR3 DNA reads as TGTGCCAGCAGCCTACAGGAGGTGGATACGCAGTATTTT. The chain recombines TRBV7-2 with TRBJ2-3; D may match TRBD1 or TRBD2 (5 bases each). The CDR3 extends over 13 amino acids. The germline V and J ends were trimmed by 5 bases and 6 bases, with 12 bases remaining between them. Germline assignment: CDR1 SGHTA and CDR2 FQGNSA.

The gene calls are TRBV25-1 and TRBJ2-2; D is unclear. The CDR3 spans 12 residues. Germline lookup yields CDR1 MGHDK and CDR2 SYGVNS. Deletions cut 8 bases from V and 2 bases from J, with 6 bases between. This chain's CDR3 is CASQFNTGELFF. CDR3 bases: TGTGCCAGCCAATTCAACACCGGGGAGCTGTTTTTT.

The V and J genes are TRBV2 and TRBJ2-4; TRBD1 aligns across 8 bases. The CDR3 runs to 15 residues. V was clipped by 7 bases and J by 0 bases; unmatched bases: 5. Germline V gene data show CDR1 as SNHLY and CDR2 as FYNNEI. The CDR3 coding sequence is TGTGCCAGCAAATGGGACAGGACAGCCAAAAACATTCAGTACTTC. Translated: CASKWDRTAKNIQYF.

The genes are TRBV7-2 and TRBJ1-1; D might be TRBD1 (5 bases). CDR3 size: 15 residues. Per germline, CDR1 SGHTA and CDR2 FQGNSA. The V gene lost 5 bases and the J gene lost 0 bases, with 13 bases spanning the gap. The CDR3 DNA is TGTGCCAGCAGCCCTCTGGGGGGACTGAACACTGAAGCTTTCTTT. Translation gives CASSPLGGLNTEAFF.

The V gene is TRBV5-1, the J gene TRBJ1-5, with D unresolved. Germline V CDR1 and CDR2: SGHRS, YFSETQ. The CDR3 sequence is 14 residues long. With 0 bases removed from V and 2 bases from J, the gap between germline ends came to 6 bases. Here the CDR3 DNA reads TGCGCCAGCAGCTTGGGTCGCGGCAATCAGCCCCAGCATTTT. Translation: CASSLGRGNQPQHF.

DNA for the CDR3: TGTGCCAGCAGCCCCAATGGCTTGAATGAGCAGTTCTTC. Translating gives CASSPNGLNEQFF. This chain connects TRBV7-9 to TRBJ2-1; D ambiguous. CDR1 is SEHNR, CDR2 FQNEAQ, per germline (reference sequence). The CDR3 is 13 amino acids. V gave up 5 bases and J gave up 7 bases, with 12 bases separating them.

The CDR3 region is CASSPGQGITGANVLTF. The CDR3 coding sequence is TGTGCCAGCAGCCCGGGACAGGGGATTACTGGGGCCAACGTCCTGACTTTC. The chain links TRBV25-1 to TRBJ2-6; TRBD1 matches 10 bases. This CDR3 spans 17 amino acids. Losses at the gene ends were 6 bases for V and 2 bases for J; bases not matched to a gene: 7. Germline V gives CDR1 MGHDK, CDR2 SYGVNS. Full variable domain (outside the CDR3, taken from reference TRBV25-1 and TRBJ2-6): EADIYQTPRYLVIGTGKKITLECSQTMGHDKMYWYQQDPGMELHLIHYSYGVNSTEKGDLSSESTVSRIRTEHFPLTLESARPSHTSQYLCASSPGQGITGANVLTFGAGSRLTVL.

The CDR3, as DNA: TGCAGCGTTGAAACCATCTCGGGCGAGACCCAGTACTTC. Protein product: CSVETISGETQYF. The genes are TRBV29-1 and TRBJ2-5; D is unclear. V was clipped by 2 bases and J by 5 bases, with 12 bases between them. Germline values: CDR1 SQVTM, CDR2 ANQGSEA. This CDR3 has 13 amino acids.

This clone was counted only a few times. The chain carries TRBV2 and TRBJ1-1, with D tentatively TRBD1 (5 bases). The CDR3 runs to 15 residues. V shed 1 base and J shed 4 bases, with 13 bases lying between them. Germline CDR1 reads SNHLY; CDR2 reads FYNNEI. The CDR3 DNA reads as TGTGCCAGCAGTGAAGATTACCAGGGTTTCACTGAAGCTTTCTTT. Translation: CASSEDYQGFTEAFF.

The gene calls are TRBV27 and TRBJ2-2; D unclear. The germline V gene has CDR1 MNHEY and CDR2 SMNVEV (reference sequence). The V end lost 2 bases, the J end lost 8 bases, and 12 bases lay between the germline ends. The CDR3 is made up of 14 amino acids. For the CDR3, the DNA is TGTGCCAGCAGTTTAAATTGGAGCATAGGGGAGCTGTTTTTT. It specifies CASSLNWSIGELFF.